A single sample is the source of the 17 T cell receptor beta chains below, sequenced in a study of PD-1 blockade in classical Hodgkin lymphoma. Every patient experienced relapse after autologous stem cell transplantation, and brentuximab vedotin exposure varied. Repertoires were generated with immunoSEQ multiplex PCR, while TCRdb's copy carries only in-frame clones and drops some. The data show approximately 59,000 clones, 80% to 95% seen once. This specimen consisted of peripheral blood mononuclear cells (PBMCs), obtained before the second cycle of nivolumab. The source is a human donor with classical Hodgkin lymphoma.

V gene TRBV7-9 combines with J gene TRBJ2-5; 8 nucleotides align to TRBD2. The V and J ends lost 3 bases and 5 bases, in that order; junction bases with no gene match: 17. The CDR3 is 18 amino acids. Per the germline V gene, CDR1 is SEHNR and CDR2 is FQNEAQ (reference sequence). CDR3 residues: CASSFLSPLPGGPETQYF. The CDR3 nucleotides read TGTGCCAGCAGCTTTTTGTCCCCTCTCCCGGGAGGGCCTGAGACCCAGTACTTC.

Comments on this clone: Other DNA sequences from this sample encode an identical CDR3 as well. J is TRBJ2-1 and V is TRBV6-5; D gene unclear. Germline V lookup: CDR1 MNHEY, CDR2 SVGAGI. The V end lost 5 bases, the J end lost 8 bases, and 16 bases lay between the germline ends. This CDR3 comprises 14 residues. The CDR3 sequence: CASSLHKRVHEQFF. CDR3 bases: TGTGCCAGCAGTCTTCACAAGCGAGTACATGAGCAGTTCTTC.

The V and J genes are TRBV7-3 and TRBJ2-1; possibly TRBD1 for D (5 bases). CDR1 is SGHTA and CDR2 is FQGTGA in the germline V gene. Trimming left V 3 bases short and J 7 bases short, with 13 bases between. This CDR3 is built from 14 residues. The CDR3 region has the DNA TGTGCCAGCAGCTTCACCCATAAGGGGAATGAGCAGTTCTTC. Amino acid sequence: CASSFTHKGNEQFF.

This clone was seen once. The chain is built from TRBV18 and TRBJ1-3; D unclear. The germline gives CDR1 KGHSH, CDR2 LQKENI. Trimming removed 5 bases at V and 2 bases at J, with 13 bases between. The CDR3 spans 15 residues. CDR3 loop: CASSSTRGAGNTIYF. The DNA of the CDR3 is TGTGCCAGCTCATCCACCCGCGGGGCTGGAAACACCATATATTTT.

The chain links TRBV27 to TRBJ2-1; 10 bases are shared with TRBD2. V was clipped by 2 bases and J by 7 bases; unmatched bases: 2. The CDR3 has 14 residues. The germline CDR1 and CDR2 sequences are MNHEY and SMNVEV (reference sequence). CDR3 nucleotide sequence: TGTGCCAGCAGTTTAGGGACTAGCGTGAATGAGCAGTTCTTC. Amino acid sequence: CASSLGTSVNEQFF.

The J gene is TRBJ2-7, the V gene TRBV4-1; 10 bases map to TRBD1. From germline, CDR1 is MGHRA and CDR2 YSYEKL. V gave up 1 base and J gave up 5 bases; unmatched junction bases: 2. This CDR3 is 14 amino acids long. CDR3 DNA sequence: TGCGCCAGCAGCCAAGCGGGGACAGGGGACGAGCAGTACTTC. As protein: CASSQAGTGDEQYF.

The chain joins TRBV5-1 to TRBJ2-5; 12 bases match TRBD2. The CDR3 spans 18 residues. The germline V gene encodes CDR1 SGHRS and CDR2 YFSETQ. The junction had 10 bases not matched to a gene; V was cut back by 0 bases and J by 4 bases. As DNA, the CDR3 is TGCGCCAGCAGCTTGGCCCTAGCGGGGGGGCCAGGTCGAGAGACCCAGTACTTC. Protein product: CASSLALAGGPGRETQYF. The complete variable domain, with remaining parts taken from reference TRBV5-1 and TRBJ2-5, reads KAGVTQTPRYLIKTRGQQVTLSCSPISGHRSVSWYQQTPGQGLQFLFEYFSETQRNKGNFPGRFSGRQFSNSRSEMNVSTLELGDSALYLCASSLALAGGPGRETQYFGPGTRLLVL.

V is TRBV9 and J is TRBJ2-1; D is perhaps TRBD2 (5 bases). Germline V gene lookup returns CDR1 SGDLS and CDR2 YYNGEE. This CDR3 region has 16 residues. V was clipped by 7 bases and J by 0 bases, with 17 bases between them. CDR3 amino acids: CASDPSGSSSYNEQFF. The CDR3 DNA follows: TGTGCCAGCGACCCCAGCGGCAGTAGCTCCTACAATGAGCAGTTCTTC.

The chain links TRBV6-1 to TRBJ1-1; D ambiguous. Germline CDR1 and CDR2: MNHNS and SASEGT. This CDR3 is 11 amino acids long. Trimming shortened V by 9 bases and J by 0 bases, and 5 bases separated the two germline ends. CDR3 loop: CASLMNTEAFF. The CDR3 DNA reads TGTGCCAGTTTGATGAACACTGAAGCTTTCTTT.

This sequence joins TRBV18 and TRBJ1-3, with D possibly TRBD1 on 6 matching bases. The V end was cut by 2 bases, the J end by 2 bases, with 10 bases between. This CDR3 contains 15 residues. CDR1 is KGHSH and CDR2 is LQKENI in the germline V gene. The CDR3 DNA follows: TGTGCCAGCTCACCAATCTCAGGGGCTGGAAACACCATATATTTT. This codes for CASSPISGAGNTIYF.

This clone was counted a few times. This chain uses TRBV6-6 with TRBJ2-3, with no clear D. Germline CDR1 reads MNHNY; CDR2 reads SVGAGI (reference sequence). V shed 2 bases and J shed 4 bases, with 10 bases lying between them. This CDR3 is 14 amino acids long. This CDR3 reads CASSYVLPADTQYF. Written as DNA, the CDR3 is TGTGCCAGCAGTTACGTCCTTCCCGCAGATACGCAGTATTTT.

This chain joins TRBV28 and TRBJ1-5; 7 nucleotides match TRBD1. The CDR3 extends over 15 amino acids. The germline gives CDR1 MDHEN, CDR2 SYDVKM. The trim removed 3 bases at V and 3 bases at J, leaving 5 bases unmatched. CDR3 residues: CASSLGDRLNQPQHF. DNA of the CDR3: TGTGCCAGCAGTTTGGGGGACAGACTCAATCAGCCCCAGCATTTT.

The V call is TRBV28, the J call TRBJ1-5, with D tentatively TRBD1 (5 bases). The CDR3 loop spans 13 amino acids. Germline CDR1 and CDR2: MDHEN and SYDVKM. V was clipped by 3 bases and J by 5 bases, with 8 bases between them. The CDR3 protein is CASSLSGDQPQHF. The CDR3 nucleotides are TGTGCCAGCAGTTTGTCGGGGGATCAGCCCCAGCATTTT.

The V and J genes are TRBV25-1 and TRBJ2-7, with no clear D. The CDR3 is made up of 12 amino acids. CDR1 MGHDK and CDR2 SYGVNS come from the germline V gene. Deletions cut 4 bases from V and 3 bases from J, with 7 bases between. The CDR3 protein is CASSGEFYEQYF. The CDR3 DNA reads as TGTGCCAGCAGTGGTGAGTTCTACGAGCAGTACTTC.

J is TRBJ1-4 and V is TRBV2, with unresolved D. The germline CDR1 and CDR2 sequences are SNHLY and FYNNEI. There are 15 residues in the CDR3. Trimming left V 6 bases short and J 2 bases short, with 13 bases between. The CDR3 loop is CASSVRGATNEKLFF. In DNA, the CDR3 is TGTGCCAGCAGCGTCCGGGGTGCGACTAATGAAAAACTGTTTTTT.

This clone has more than one count but fewer than ten. The rearrangement links TRBV27 to TRBJ2-2; D not resolved. There are 13 residues in the CDR3. The V end lost 0 bases, the J end lost 5 bases, and 4 bases lay between the germline ends. Looked up from germline, CDR1 is MNHEY and CDR2 is SMNVEV (reference sequence). The CDR3 region is CASSLSGTGELFF. The DNA for the CDR3 is TGTGCCAGCAGTTTATCGGGGACCGGGGAGCTGTTTTTT.

This chain joins TRBV19 and TRBJ2-7; D is perhaps TRBD1 or TRBD2 (7 bases each). Germline V gene sequence: CDR1 LNHDA, CDR2 SQIVND (reference sequence). The CDR3 runs to 16 residues. V lost 9 bases and J lost 4, with 25 bases in between. CDR3 protein: CARKRDSRESVYEQYF. The CDR3 nucleotides read TGTGCCAGAAAGCGGGACAGTAGGGAGTCGGTGTACGAGCAGTACTTC. Full variable domain (outside the CDR3, taken from reference TRBV19 and TRBJ2-7): DGGITQSPKYLFRKEGQNVTLSCEQNLNHDAMYWYRQDPGQGLRLIYYSQIVNDFQKGDIAEGYSVSREKKESFPLTVTSAQKNPTAFYLCARKRDSRESVYEQYFGPGTRLTVT.